The 21 T cell receptor beta chains presented below share a single source sample, sequenced in a study of CD8 T cells in ankylosing spondylitis. Study-level points and caveats: Characteristic of ankylosing spondylitis blood, it appeared, was a TCR beta motif comprising roughly eight highly homologous variants.

TCRdb re-called the 5' RACE reads with MiXCR, one entry per CDR3 protein. Of around 220,000 distinct CDR3 sequences listed, 18% are singletons. No antigen is known for these receptors. The source material was blood, either unsorted or a sorted T cell fraction (not recorded which). These receptors all come from a male donor with ankylosing spondylitis.

The rearrangement links TRBV12-3 or TRBV12-4 to TRBJ1-3, with D unclear. The V and J ends lost 11 bases and 0 bases respectively, with 14 bases between them. The CDR3 is 14 residues long. CDR3 region: CAQPLRISGNTIYF. Written as DNA, the CDR3 is TGTGCCCAACCCCTCCGCATCTCTGGAAACACCATATATTTT.

This clonotype occurred a few times. The CDR3 sequence: CASTSGQSAYEQYF. DNA of the CDR3: TGTGCCAGCACCTCCGGACAGTCGGCCTACGAGCAGTACTTC. J is TRBJ2-7 and V is TRBV28, with a tentative D call TRBD1 (6 bases). Germline loops: CDR1 MDHEN, CDR2 SYDVKM. The V end was cut by 7 bases, the J end by 2 bases, with 15 bases between. CDR3 length: 14 residues.

The J gene is TRBJ2-3, the V gene TRBV7-9, with 11 bases lining up with TRBD2. V lost 6 bases, J lost 1 base, and 6 bases stayed unmatched. Germline CDR1 is SEHNR and CDR2 is FQNEAQ (reference sequence). This CDR3 is 16 amino acids long. CDR3 in DNA: TGTGCCAGCAGTCCACTAGCGGGGGCTGGCACAGATACGCAGTATTTT. Its translation is CASSPLAGAGTDTQYF.

The genes are TRBV7-8 and TRBJ2-5; 8 nucleotides line up with TRBD2. Per the germline V gene, CDR1 is SGHVS and CDR2 is FQNEAQ. This CDR3 has 18 amino acids. Unmatched junction bases numbered 19, after V lost 5 bases and J lost 5 bases. The CDR3 DNA reads TGTGCCAGCAGCCCTTCGGGGGGGGAGGGCCTGTTAATCGAGACCCAGTACTTC. Its translation: CASSPSGGEGLLIETQYF.

V is TRBV14 and J is TRBJ2-1, with 10 bases that match TRBD2. After removal of 0 bases from V and 7 bases from J, the junction contained 12 bases not matched to a gene. Looked up from germline, CDR1 is SGHDN and CDR2 is FVKESK. This CDR3 has 18 amino acids. The CDR3 here is CASSQEFLAGDTGNEQFF. The CDR3 DNA sequence: TGTGCCAGCAGCCAAGAGTTCCTAGCGGGGGACACGGGGAATGAGCAGTTCTTC. Full variable domain (missing parts from reference TRBV14 and TRBJ2-1): EAGVTQFPSHSVIEKGQTVTLRCDPISGHDNLYWYRRVMGKEIKFLLHFVKESKQDESGMPNNRFLAERTGGTYSTLKVQPAELEDSGVYFCASSQEFLAGDTGNEQFFGPGTRLTVL.

In its sample, this clonotype was seen a few times. The chain recombines TRBV30 with TRBJ2-7; 9 bases are a match to TRBD1. Trimming removed 3 bases from V and 4 bases from J; junction bases left unmatched: 4. Germline CDR1 reads GTSNPN; CDR2 reads SVGIG (reference sequence). The CDR3 is 13 residues long. CDR3 sequence (DNA): TGTGCCTGGAGCCCTGGACAGGGGTACGAGCAGTACTTC. Amino acids: CAWSPGQGYEQYF.

In its sample, this clonotype was seen a few times. The gene calls are TRBV27 and TRBJ2-2, with no clear D. Per the germline V gene, CDR1 is MNHEY and CDR2 is SMNVEV (reference sequence). The CDR3 is 15 amino acids. Trimming pared 3 bases from V and 6 bases from J, leaving 14 bases between. CDR3 amino acids: CASSLGTIGPGELFF. CDR3 nucleotide sequence: TGTGCCAGCAGTTTGGGCACGATCGGGCCCGGGGAGCTGTTTTTT.

The chain has TRBV7-9 and TRBJ1-2, with D hard to call. Germline V gene lookup returns CDR1 SEHNR and CDR2 FQNEAQ (reference sequence). With 6 bases removed from V and 1 base from J, the gap between germline ends came to 9 bases. This CDR3 has 13 residues. The CDR3 bases are TGTGCCAGCAGTCCTGGTCTTAACTATGGCTACACCTTC. Translating gives CASSPGLNYGYTF.

This clonotype was detected only a few times. The V call is TRBV4-1, the J call TRBJ2-1; tentative D call: TRBD2 (5 bases). V dropped 0 bases and J dropped 8 bases, with 17 bases sitting between them. This CDR3 region has 16 residues. Germline CDR1 MGHRA, CDR2 YSYEKL. The DNA for the CDR3 is TGCGCCAGCAGCCAAGAGCCGGGATCGTATTTCGATGAGCAGTTCTTC. Protein: CASSQEPGSYFDEQFF.

This clonotype has just a few counts. The chain carries TRBV13 and TRBJ2-5; TRBD2 is a possible D gene (5 bases). With 5 bases removed from V and 2 bases from J, the gap between germline ends came to 12 bases. This CDR3 is 14 amino acids long. Germline V gene sequence: CDR1 PRHDT, CDR2 FYEKMQ (reference sequence). Written as DNA, the CDR3 is TGTGCCAGCAGCACCCCGGACTCTCAAGAGACCCAGTACTTC. Encoded protein: CASSTPDSQETQYF.

Many counts were recorded for this clonotype. V is TRBV15 and J is TRBJ2-7; D assignment may be TRBD1 or TRBD2 (6 bases each). Germline CDR1 is LNHNV and CDR2 is YYDKDF (reference sequence). Trimming shortened V by 0 bases and J by 3 bases, and 12 bases separated the two germline ends. The CDR3 loop spans 15 amino acids. The CDR3 loop reads CATSRDRGGSYEQYF. The DNA of the CDR3 is TGTGCCACCAGCAGAGACAGGGGAGGTAGCTACGAGCAGTACTTC.

There are a few counts of this clonotype. V is TRBV2 and J is TRBJ1-6; tentatively, D is TRBD1 (5 bases). Trimming removed 4 bases from V and 1 base from J, with 17 bases in between. Germline V CDR1 and CDR2: SNHLY, FYNNEI. The CDR3 sequence is 18 residues long. The CDR3 DNA reads TGTGCCAGCAGTGTGGCTCAGGGAGATTCATCCTATAATTCACCCCTCCACTTT. Its protein is CASSVAQGDSSYNSPLHF.

This clonotype was detected a few times. The chain combines TRBV18 with TRBJ2-4, with D perhaps TRBD1 or TRBD2 (6 bases each). From germline, CDR1 is KGHSH and CDR2 LQKENI. This CDR3 spans 19 amino acids. Trimming shortened V by 0 bases and J by 5 bases, and 23 bases separated the two germline ends. CDR3: CASSPPPTGAYPFENIQYF. Written as DNA, the CDR3 is TGTGCCAGCTCACCACCGCCCACGGGGGCTTATCCTTTCGAAAACATTCAGTACTTC.

V and J are TRBV10-3 and TRBJ2-1, with D perhaps TRBD1 (5 bases). CDR3 size: 20 residues. CDR1 is ENHRY and CDR2 is SYGVKD in the germline V gene. Deletions cut 2 bases from V and 1 base from J, with 24 bases between. The CDR3 region is CAISEPDTTQVHLSYNEQFF. The CDR3 nucleotides are TGTGCCATCAGTGAGCCCGACACAACACAGGTACACCTTTCCTACAATGAGCAGTTCTTC.

The chain recombines TRBV12-3 or TRBV12-4 with TRBJ2-3; D is uncertain. The CDR3 length is 12 residues. The germline V and J ends were trimmed by 4 bases and 9 bases, with 11 bases remaining between them. The CDR3, as DNA: TGTGCCAGCAGTTCCCCAATCGGGACGCAGTATTTT. Its protein product is CASSSPIGTQYF.

This clonotype was seen only a few times. CDR3 region: CASSISKERAASGLPSYNEQFF. CDR3 bases: TGTGCCAGCAGCATTAGCAAGGAAAGGGCCGCTAGCGGCCTCCCCTCCTACAATGAGCAGTTCTTC. V and J are TRBV21-1 and TRBJ2-1; the tabulated D call, TRBD2, remains unverified against the DNA. TRBV21-1 is a recognized pseudogene. The CDR3 covers 22 residues.

The chain uses TRBV5-1 and TRBJ2-7; TRBD1 agrees at 9 bases. This CDR3 region has 16 residues. Germline CDR1 reads SGHRS; CDR2 reads YFSETQ. The J segment lost 0 bases and the V segment lost 4 bases, leaving 8 bases of the junction unmatched. The CDR3 spells CASSEDRGALSYEQYF. The CDR3 coding sequence is TGCGCCAGCAGCGAGGACAGGGGAGCCCTCTCCTACGAGCAGTACTTC.

The V and J genes are TRBV7-2 and TRBJ2-5; 13 bases match TRBD2. CDR1 and CDR2 from the germline V gene are SGHTA and FQGNSA. The CDR3 has 14 residues. Losses at the gene ends were 2 bases for V and 7 bases for J; bases not matched to a gene: 1. The CDR3 region has the DNA TGTGCCAGCAGCTTAACTAGCGGGGGGGGGACCCAGTACTTC. Protein: CASSLTSGGGTQYF.

The sample holds a few counts of this clonotype. This chain joins TRBV29-1 and TRBJ2-7; TRBD2 might be the D (5 bases). The V and J ends lost 4 bases and 0 bases respectively, with 13 bases between them. Germline V CDR1 and CDR2: SQVTM, ANQGSEA. This CDR3 region has 14 residues. For the CDR3, the DNA is TGCAGCGTTGGGGCGGGCATGAGCTCCTACGAGCAGTACTTC. As protein: CSVGAGMSSYEQYF.

The chain joins TRBV2 to TRBJ2-3; 7 positions agree with TRBD1. V lost 1 base and J lost 4; bases outside the gene matches: 8. Germline CDR1 SNHLY, CDR2 FYNNEI. This CDR3 region has 16 residues. The CDR3 sequence: CASSEGLSRGPDTQYF. The CDR3 DNA is TGTGCCAGCAGTGAAGGGTTGTCTAGGGGGCCAGATACGCAGTATTTT.

The genes are TRBV27 and TRBJ1-1, with TRBD1 as a possible D gene (5 bases). Trimming shortened V by 5 bases and J by 2 bases, and 15 bases separated the two germline ends. Germline CDR1 and CDR2: MNHEY and SMNVEV (reference sequence). This CDR3 is built from 15 residues. The CDR3 here is CASSPGGGFNTEAFF. CDR3 bases: TGTGCCAGCAGTCCCGGGGGGGGATTTAACACTGAAGCTTTCTTT.